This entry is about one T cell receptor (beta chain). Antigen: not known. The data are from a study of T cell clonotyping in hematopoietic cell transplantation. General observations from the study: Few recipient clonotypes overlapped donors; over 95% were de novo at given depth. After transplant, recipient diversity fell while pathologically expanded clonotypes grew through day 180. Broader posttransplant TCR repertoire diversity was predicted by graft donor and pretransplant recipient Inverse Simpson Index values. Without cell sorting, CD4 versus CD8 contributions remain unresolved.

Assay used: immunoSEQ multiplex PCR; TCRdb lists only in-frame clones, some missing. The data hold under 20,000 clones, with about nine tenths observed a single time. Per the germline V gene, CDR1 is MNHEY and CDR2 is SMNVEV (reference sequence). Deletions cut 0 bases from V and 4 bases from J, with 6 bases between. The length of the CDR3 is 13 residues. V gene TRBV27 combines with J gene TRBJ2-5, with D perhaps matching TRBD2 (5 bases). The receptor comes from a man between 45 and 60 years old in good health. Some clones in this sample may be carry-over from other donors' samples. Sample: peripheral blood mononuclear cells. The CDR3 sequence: CASSLSGRETQYF. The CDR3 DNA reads TGTGCCAGCAGTTTATCAGGGAGAGAGACCCAGTACTTC.